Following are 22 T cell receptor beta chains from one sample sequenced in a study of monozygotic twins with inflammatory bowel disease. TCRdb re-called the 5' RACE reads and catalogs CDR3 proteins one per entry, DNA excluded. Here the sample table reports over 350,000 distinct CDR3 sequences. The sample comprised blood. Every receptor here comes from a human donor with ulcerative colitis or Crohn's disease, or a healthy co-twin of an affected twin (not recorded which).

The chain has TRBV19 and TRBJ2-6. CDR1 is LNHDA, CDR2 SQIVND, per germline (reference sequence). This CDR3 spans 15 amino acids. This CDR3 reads CASSWQSSGANVLTF.

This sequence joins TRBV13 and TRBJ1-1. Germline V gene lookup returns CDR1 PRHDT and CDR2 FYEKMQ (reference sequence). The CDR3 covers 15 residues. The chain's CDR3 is CASSLGHPRNTEAFF.

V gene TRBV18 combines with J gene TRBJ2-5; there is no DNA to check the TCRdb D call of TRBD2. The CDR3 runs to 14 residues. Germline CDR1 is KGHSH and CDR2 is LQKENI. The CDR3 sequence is CASSLAGPQETQYF. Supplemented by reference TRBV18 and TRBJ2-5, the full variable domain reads NAGVMQNPRHLVRRRGQEARLRCSPMKGHSHVYWYRQLPEEGLKFMVYLQKENIIDESGMPKERFSAEFPKEGPSILRIQQVVRGDSAAYFCASSLAGPQETQYFGPGTRLLVL.

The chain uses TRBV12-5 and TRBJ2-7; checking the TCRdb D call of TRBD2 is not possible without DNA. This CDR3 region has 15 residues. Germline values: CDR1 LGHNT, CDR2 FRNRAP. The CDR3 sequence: CASGWSREVSREQYF.

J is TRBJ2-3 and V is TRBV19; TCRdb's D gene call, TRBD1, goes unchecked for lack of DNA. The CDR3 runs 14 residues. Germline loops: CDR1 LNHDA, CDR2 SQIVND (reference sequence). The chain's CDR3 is CASSVPGGTDTQYF.

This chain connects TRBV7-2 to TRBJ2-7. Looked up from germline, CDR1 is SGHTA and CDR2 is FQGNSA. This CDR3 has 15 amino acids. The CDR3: CASSLSAHNFYEQYF.

CDR3 protein: CSVQDENSYNEQFF. The gene calls are TRBV29-1 and TRBJ2-1. Germline-derived CDR1 and CDR2 are SQVTM and ANQGSEA. The CDR3 is made up of 14 amino acids.

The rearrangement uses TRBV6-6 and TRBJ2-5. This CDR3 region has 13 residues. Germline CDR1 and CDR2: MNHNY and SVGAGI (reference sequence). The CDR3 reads CVSSKEQQETQYF.

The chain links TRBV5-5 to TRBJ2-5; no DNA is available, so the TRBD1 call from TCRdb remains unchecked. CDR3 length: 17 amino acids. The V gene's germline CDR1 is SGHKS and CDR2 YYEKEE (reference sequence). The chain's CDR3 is CASSFGTARSSQETQYF.

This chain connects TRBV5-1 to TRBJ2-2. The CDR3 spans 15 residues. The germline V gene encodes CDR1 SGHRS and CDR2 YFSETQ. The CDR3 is CASTQGARNTGELFF.

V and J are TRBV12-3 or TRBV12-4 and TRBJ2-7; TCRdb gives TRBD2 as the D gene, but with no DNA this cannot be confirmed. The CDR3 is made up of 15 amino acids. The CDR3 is CASSFHPGGSYEQYF.

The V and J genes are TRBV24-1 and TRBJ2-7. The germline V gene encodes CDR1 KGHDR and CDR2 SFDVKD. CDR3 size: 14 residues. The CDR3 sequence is CATSDRHSGHEQYF.

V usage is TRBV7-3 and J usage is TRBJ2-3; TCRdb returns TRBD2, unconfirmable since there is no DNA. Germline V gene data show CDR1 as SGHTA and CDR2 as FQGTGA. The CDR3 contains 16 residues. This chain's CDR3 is CASSFRLAGSTDTQYF.

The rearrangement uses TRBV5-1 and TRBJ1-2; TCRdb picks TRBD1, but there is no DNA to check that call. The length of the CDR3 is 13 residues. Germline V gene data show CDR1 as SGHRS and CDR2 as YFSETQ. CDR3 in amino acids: CASSFGGGDGYTF.

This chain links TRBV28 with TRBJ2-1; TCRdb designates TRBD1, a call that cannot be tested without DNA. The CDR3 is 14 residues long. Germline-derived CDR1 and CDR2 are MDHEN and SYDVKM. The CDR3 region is CASTFWRGYNEQFF. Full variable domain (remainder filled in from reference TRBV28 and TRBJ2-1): DVKVTQSSRYLVKRTGEKVFLECVQDMDHENMFWYRQDPGLGLRLIYFSYDVKMKEKGDIPEGYSVSREKKERFSLILESASTNQTSMYLCASTFWRGYNEQFFGPGTRLTVL.

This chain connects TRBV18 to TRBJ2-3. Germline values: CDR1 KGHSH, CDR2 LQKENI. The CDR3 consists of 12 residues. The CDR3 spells CASSPFGDTQYF. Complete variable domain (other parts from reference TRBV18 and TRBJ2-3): NAGVMQNPRHLVRRRGQEARLRCSPMKGHSHVYWYRQLPEEGLKFMVYLQKENIIDESGMPKERFSAEFPKEGPSILRIQQVVRGDSAAYFCASSPFGDTQYFGPGTRLTVL.

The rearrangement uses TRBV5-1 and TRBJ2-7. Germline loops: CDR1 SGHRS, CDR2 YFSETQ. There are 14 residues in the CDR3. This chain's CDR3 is CASSLEVNAYEQYF.

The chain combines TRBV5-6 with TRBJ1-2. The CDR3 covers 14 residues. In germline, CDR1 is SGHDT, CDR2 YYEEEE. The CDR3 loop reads CASSLGSDLFGYTF. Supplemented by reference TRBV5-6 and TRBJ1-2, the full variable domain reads DAGVTQSPTHLIKTRGQQVTLRCSPKSGHDTVSWYQQALGQGPQFIFQYYEEEERQRGNFPDRFSGHQFPNYSSELNVNALLLGDSALYLCASSLGSDLFGYTFGSGTRLTVV.

CDR3 loop: CATSAPDSRATGELFF. The chain joins TRBV24-1 to TRBJ2-2; TCRdb's assignment of TRBD1 cannot be checked, as there is no DNA. CDR1 and CDR2 from the germline V gene are KGHDR and SFDVKD. The CDR3 runs to 16 residues.

CDR3 protein: CASSEVGALRNYEQYF. This chain connects TRBV2 to TRBJ2-7; TCRdb proposes TRBD2, but this gene call is untestable without DNA. Germline assignment: CDR1 SNHLY and CDR2 FYNNEI. CDR3 length: 16 residues.

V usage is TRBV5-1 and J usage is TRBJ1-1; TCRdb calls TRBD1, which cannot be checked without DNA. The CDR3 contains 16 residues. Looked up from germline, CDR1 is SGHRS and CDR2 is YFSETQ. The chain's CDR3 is CASSPWTGTLNTEAFF.

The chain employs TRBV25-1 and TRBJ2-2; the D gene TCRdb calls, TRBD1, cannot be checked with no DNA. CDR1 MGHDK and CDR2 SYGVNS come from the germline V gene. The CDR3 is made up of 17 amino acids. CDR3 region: CASSELDRAMNTGELFF.